The 30 T cell receptor beta chains in this list originate from one sample, sequenced in a study of T cell responses to AZD1222 COVID-19 vaccine. Using immunoSEQ multiplex PCR, the repertoire was profiled, and TCRdb retains in-frame clones only, with some absent. Of 120,000 or so clones in the sample, more than 75% were seen once. The material was peripheral blood, obtained on day 0 of AZD1222 vaccination. The receptors here all came from an adult in good health.

V is TRBV6-2 or TRBV6-3 and J is TRBJ2-5; D ambiguous. Trimming left V 5 bases short and J 0 bases short, with 10 bases between. CDR3 size: 14 residues. The V gene's germline CDR1 is MNHEY and CDR2 SVGEGT. In nucleotides, the CDR3 is TGTGCCAGCAGTCAAGGGCGGAACCAAGAGACCCAGTACTTC. This codes for CASSQGRNQETQYF.

The rearrangement joins TRBV19 to TRBJ2-5; D is possibly TRBD2 (6 bases). The CDR3 spans 15 residues. Per germline, CDR1 LNHDA and CDR2 SQIVND (reference sequence). V dropped 3 bases and J dropped 4 bases, with 15 bases sitting between them. DNA of the CDR3: TGTGCCAGTAGTATTCGTTCAGGGACTGGAGAGACCCAGTACTTC. The encoded protein is CASSIRSGTGETQYF.

V gene TRBV12-3 or TRBV12-4 combines with J gene TRBJ2-5; 7 nucleotides line up with TRBD2. Germline trimming cut 10 bases from V and 4 bases from J; bases unmatched to any gene: 3. This CDR3 contains 11 residues. CDR3 nucleotide sequence: TGTGCCACCTCGGGGGGAGAGACCCAGTACTTC. This encodes CATSGGETQYF.

The rearrangement links TRBV12-5 to TRBJ1-5, with 12 bases fitting TRBD1. V lost 3 bases to trimming and J lost 7 bases; unmatched junction nucleotides: 10. Germline V gene data show CDR1 as LGHNT and CDR2 as FRNRAP. CDR3 length equals 17 residues. The CDR3 protein is CASGLSLGQGARQPQHF. CDR3 in DNA: TGTGCTAGTGGTTTATCCCTGGGACAGGGGGCTAGACAGCCCCAGCATTTT.

The rearrangement links TRBV2 to TRBJ2-5; the match to TRBD2 covers 9 bases. V lost 6 bases and J lost 7; bases outside the gene matches: 9. CDR1 is SNHLY and CDR2 is FYNNEI in the germline V gene. CDR3 length equals 14 residues. CDR3 DNA: TGTGCCAGCAGACGTAGCGGGGGCGTAGGGACCCAGTACTTC. This gives the protein CASRRSGGVGTQYF. Based on the CDR3 plus reference TRBV2 and TRBJ2-5, the full variable domain is EPEVTQTPSHQVTQMGQEVILRCVPISNHLYFYWYRQILGQKVEFLVSFYNNEISEKSEIFDDQFSVERPDGSNFTLKIRSTKLEDSAMYFCASRRSGGVGTQYFGPGTRLLVL.

V usage is TRBV7-2 and J usage is TRBJ2-7, with TRBD1 identical over 7 bases. The junction had 16 bases not matched to a gene; V was cut back by 5 bases and J by 3 bases. Germline loops: CDR1 SGHTA, CDR2 FQGNSA. The CDR3 has 17 residues. CDR3 in DNA: TGTGCCAGCAGCACCGATTCAGGACTCACAGGGGTCTACGAGCAGTACTTC. This codes for CASSTDSGLTGVYEQYF.

The gene calls are TRBV19 and TRBJ2-7; 7 bases align to TRBD1. Trimming removed 5 bases from V and 1 base from J; junction bases left unmatched: 8. The CDR3 sequence is 15 residues long. Per germline, CDR1 LNHDA and CDR2 SQIVND (reference sequence). CDR3 sequence reads: CASSVRQGDSYEQYF. The CDR3 DNA is TGTGCCAGTAGTGTCAGACAGGGAGATTCCTACGAGCAGTACTTC.

As to this clone: Different DNA sequences within this sample yield the same CDR3. The V call is TRBV27, the J call TRBJ1-5, with D maybe TRBD1 (5 bases). In germline, CDR1 is MNHEY, CDR2 SMNVEV (reference sequence). Trimming pared 1 base from V and 4 bases from J, leaving 5 bases between. This CDR3 has 13 amino acids. The CDR3 nucleotides are TGTGCCAGCAGTTTATGGGGGAATCAGCCCCAGCATTTT. Its translation: CASSLWGNQPQHF.

The chain joins TRBV2 to TRBJ2-3; possibly TRBD1 for D (5 bases). The CDR3 consists of 15 residues. Trimming left V 4 bases short and J 0 bases short, with 11 bases between. Germline CDR1 reads SNHLY; CDR2 reads FYNNEI. The chain's CDR3 is CASSAQGSSTDTQYF. The CDR3 DNA reads TGTGCCAGCAGTGCGCAGGGCTCTAGCACAGATACGCAGTATTTT.

This rearrangement joins TRBV19 to TRBJ2-2; D not certain. The CDR3 spans 14 residues. CDR1 LNHDA and CDR2 SQIVND come from the germline V gene (reference sequence). V lost 5 bases to trimming and J lost 3 bases, with 10 bases between them. The chain's CDR3 is CASSATSYTGELFF. The CDR3 nucleotides read TGTGCCAGTAGTGCAACCTCTTACACCGGGGAGCTGTTTTTT.

The genes are TRBV6-5 and TRBJ1-2; no clear D gene. From germline, CDR1 is MNHEY and CDR2 SVGAGI. The CDR3 contains 13 residues. Trimming shortened V by 6 bases and J by 8 bases, and 16 bases separated the two germline ends. CDR3: CASSRPAVRGYTF. DNA for the CDR3: TGTGCCAGCAGCCGGCCAGCGGTGCGAGGCTACACCTTC.

The genes are TRBV7-9 and TRBJ1-3; 9 bases match TRBD1. Trimming cost V 5 bases and J 0 bases; bases outside gene matches: 2. Germline assignment: CDR1 SEHNR and CDR2 FQNEAQ (reference sequence). This CDR3 spans 15 amino acids. CDR3 sequence (DNA): TGTGCCAGCAGCACGGACAGGGGCTCTGGAAACACCATATATTTT. Its protein is CASSTDRGSGNTIYF.

V is TRBV11-2 and J is TRBJ2-5, with 8 bases lining up with TRBD2. The V segment lost 6 bases and the J segment 1 base; nucleotides outside the gene matches: 7. CDR1 is SGHAT and CDR2 is FQNNGV in the germline V gene. CDR3 size: 15 residues. The CDR3 is CASSRAGGFQETQYF. The CDR3 DNA sequence: TGTGCCAGCAGTAGGGCGGGGGGATTCCAAGAGACCCAGTACTTC.

V and J are TRBV5-1 and TRBJ2-1; D may correspond to TRBD1 or TRBD2 (5 bases each). Germline CDR1 is SGHRS and CDR2 is YFSETQ. CDR3 length: 14 residues. Trimming took 0 bases from V and 7 from J, leaving 11 bases between them. CDR3 coding DNA: TGCGCCAGCAGCTTGGAGGAGAGGGGAAATGAGCAGTTCTTC. It translates to CASSLEERGNEQFF.

The chain links TRBV2 to TRBJ2-3; D is possibly TRBD2 (6 bases). V lost 11 bases and J 2 bases, leaving 26 bases between the germline ends. From germline, CDR1 is SNHLY and CDR2 FYNNEI. There are 17 residues in the CDR3. As DNA, the CDR3 is TGTGCCGCATGGGGGGACCCTTTTAACGTCTACACAGATACGCAGTATTTT. Encoded protein: CAAWGDPFNVYTDTQYF.

V gene TRBV6-2 or TRBV6-3 combines with J gene TRBJ2-2, with TRBD2 as a possible D gene (6 bases). Trimming stripped 0 bases from V and 7 bases from J, with 21 bases between. CDR1 is MNHEY, CDR2 SVGEGT, per germline. The CDR3 consists of 18 residues. CDR3 DNA: TGTGCCAGCAGTTACTCCCTGGCGGGGAGAAGCTTTGGCGGGGAGCTGTTTTTT. This gives the protein CASSYSLAGRSFGGELFF.

CDR3 sequence reads: CASSETKTIYIAFF. The CDR3 DNA follows: TGTGCCAGCAGTGAAACAAAAACAATATACATTGCTTTCTTT. The rearrangement joins TRBV2 to TRBJ1-1; D unclear. CDR1 and CDR2 from the germline V gene are SNHLY and FYNNEI. The CDR3 is 14 amino acids. Trimming removed 2 bases from V and 11 bases from J, with 18 bases in between. Full variable domain (missing parts from reference TRBV2 and TRBJ1-1): EPEVTQTPSHQVTQMGQEVILRCVPISNHLYFYWYRQILGQKVEFLVSFYNNEISEKSEIFDDQFSVERPDGSNFTLKIRSTKLEDSAMYFCASSETKTIYIAFFGQGTRLTVV.

The chain recombines TRBV29-1 with TRBJ1-1; the D gene is possibly TRBD1 (5 bases). The germline V gene has CDR1 SQVTM and CDR2 ANQGSEA. The V and J ends lost 4 bases and 6 bases respectively, with 12 bases between them. CDR3 length equals 12 residues. The CDR3 here is CSVGDGGSEAFF. CDR3 in DNA: TGCAGCGTTGGGGACGGCGGGTCTGAAGCTTTCTTT. The whole variable domain, remainder taken from reference TRBV29-1 and TRBJ1-1, is SAVISQKPSRDICQRGTSLTIQCQVDSQVTMMFWYRQQPGQSLTLIATANQGSEATYESGFVIDKFPISRPNLTFSTLTVSNMSPEDSSIYLCSVGDGGSEAFFGQGTRLTVV.

This chain uses TRBV25-1 with TRBJ2-7; maybe TRBD2 (6 bases). The CDR3 sequence is 15 residues long. Germline V lookup: CDR1 MGHDK, CDR2 SYGVNS. Trimming cost V 3 bases and J 4 bases, with 16 bases left between them. The CDR3 region is CASSDRRRGFYEQYF. As DNA, the CDR3 is TGTGCCAGCAGTGACCGTCGACGGGGGTTTTACGAGCAGTACTTC.

The chain uses TRBV12-3 or TRBV12-4 and TRBJ2-7; tentatively, D is TRBD1 (6 bases). V was pared by 6 bases and J by 6 bases, with 15 bases between. The CDR3 extends over 13 amino acids. CDR3 in amino acids: CASSRTGSGEQYF. CDR3 nucleotide sequence: TGTGCCAGCAGCCGAACAGGGAGCGGCGAGCAGTACTTC.

The chain combines TRBV18 with TRBJ1-5; D uncertain. This CDR3 comprises 15 residues. In germline, CDR1 is KGHSH, CDR2 LQKENI. V was cut by 3 bases and J by 0 bases, with 9 bases left in between. CDR3 amino acids: CASSPGHSSNQPQHF. The CDR3 DNA sequence: TGTGCCAGCTCACCTGGGCATTCTAGCAATCAGCCCCAGCATTTT.

The CDR3 region is CASSPEQGSAPQHF. DNA of the CDR3: TGTGCCAGCTCACCAGAACAGGGGAGTGCGCCCCAGCATTTT. This chain connects TRBV18 to TRBJ1-5; 7 bases line up with TRBD1. V shed 2 bases and J 9 bases; nucleotides not matched to a gene: 7. Germline V gene data show CDR1 as KGHSH and CDR2 as LQKENI. CDR3 size: 14 residues.

The rearrangement joins TRBV5-1 to TRBJ2-7; 10 nucleotides align to TRBD1. CDR1 is SGHRS and CDR2 is YFSETQ in the germline V gene. The CDR3 consists of 15 residues. Trimming at V came to 2 bases and at J to 4 bases, leaving 6 bases not matched to a gene. The CDR3 DNA is TGCGCCAGCAGCTTAATGGGACAGGGGCTTTACGAGCAGTACTTC. Its protein is CASSLMGQGLYEQYF.

This clone was observed once. The chain links TRBV6-5 to TRBJ2-2, with 7 nucleotides matching TRBD1. Germline-derived CDR1 and CDR2 are MNHEY and SVGAGI. V dropped 9 bases and J dropped 3; count of bases not matched to a gene: 4. The CDR3 consists of 13 residues. CDR3 sequence (DNA): TGTGCCAGTAACAGGGGTGACACCGGGGAGCTGTTTTTT. Amino acid sequence: CASNRGDTGELFF.

This clone was found a few times. The chain uses TRBV5-1 and TRBJ2-2; no definite D call. Germline V gives CDR1 SGHRS, CDR2 YFSETQ. CDR3 size: 16 residues. The V end lost 2 bases, the J end lost 0 bases, and 11 bases lay between the germline ends. The CDR3 bases are TGCGCCAGCAGCTTAGATCTCGGATCGAACACCGGGGAGCTGTTTTTT. As protein: CASSLDLGSNTGELFF. Supplemented by reference TRBV5-1 and TRBJ2-2, the full variable domain reads KAGVTQTPRYLIKTRGQQVTLSCSPISGHRSVSWYQQTPGQGLQFLFEYFSETQRNKGNFPGRFSGRQFSNSRSEMNVSTLELGDSALYLCASSLDLGSNTGELFFGEGSRLTVL.

The V and J genes are TRBV5-6 and TRBJ1-1, with a possible D match to TRBD1 (5 bases). The CDR3 spans 15 residues. Per the germline V gene, CDR1 is SGHDT and CDR2 is YYEEEE. Trimming shortened V by 4 bases and J by 3 bases, and 16 bases separated the two germline ends. DNA for the CDR3: TGTGCCAGCAGCCGGCCGGGGGTTGAGGACACTGAAGCTTTCTTT. Encoded protein: CASSRPGVEDTEAFF.

The rearrangement joins TRBV6-2 or TRBV6-3 to TRBJ2-3; TRBD1 aligns across 9 bases. Germline V gene data show CDR1 as MNHEY and CDR2 as SVGEGT. This CDR3 comprises 16 residues. The V and J ends lost 6 bases and 4 bases, in that order; junction bases with no gene match: 11. CDR3 in amino acids: CASSPDRGFGPDTQYF. The DNA for the CDR3 is TGTGCCAGCAGCCCAGACAGGGGGTTTGGGCCAGATACGCAGTATTTT.

V is TRBV11-2 and J is TRBJ1-1; perhaps TRBD1 as D (6 bases). The CDR3 is made up of 14 amino acids. V lost 3 bases to trimming and J lost 3 bases, with 11 bases between them. CDR1 SGHAT and CDR2 FQNNGV come from the germline V gene. CDR3 nucleotides: TGTGCCAGCAGCTTCCCAGGGGTGTACACTGAAGCTTTCTTT. It encodes CASSFPGVYTEAFF.

The genes are TRBV7-9 and TRBJ1-1; D gene unclear. V was cut by 5 bases and J by 3 bases, with 10 bases left in between. Germline V gene data show CDR1 as SEHNR and CDR2 as FQNEAQ (reference sequence). The CDR3 is made up of 13 amino acids. The CDR3 DNA reads TGTGCCAGCAGCGACGGGCCCTACACTGAAGCTTTCTTT. Its protein product is CASSDGPYTEAFF.

J is TRBJ2-2 and V is TRBV2; no reliable D call. The CDR3 is made up of 16 amino acids. V shed 7 bases and J shed 5 bases, with 20 bases lying between them. CDR1 is SNHLY and CDR2 is FYNNEI in the germline V gene. The CDR3 protein is CASTGRYPPGTGELFF. CDR3 nucleotide sequence: TGTGCCAGCACAGGTCGCTATCCTCCTGGTACCGGGGAGCTGTTTTTT. Filled out from reference TRBV2 and TRBJ2-2, the complete variable domain reads EPEVTQTPSHQVTQMGQEVILRCVPISNHLYFYWYRQILGQKVEFLVSFYNNEISEKSEIFDDQFSVERPDGSNFTLKIRSTKLEDSAMYFCASTGRYPPGTGELFFGEGSRLTVL.